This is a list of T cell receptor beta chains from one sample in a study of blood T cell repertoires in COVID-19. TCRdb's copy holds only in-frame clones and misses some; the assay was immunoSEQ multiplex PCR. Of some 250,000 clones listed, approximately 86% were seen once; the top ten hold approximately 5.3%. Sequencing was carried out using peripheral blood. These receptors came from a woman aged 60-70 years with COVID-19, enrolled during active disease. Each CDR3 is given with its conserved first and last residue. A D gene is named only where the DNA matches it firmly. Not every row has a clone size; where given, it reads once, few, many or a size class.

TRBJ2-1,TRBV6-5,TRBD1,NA,CASSSNRGNEQFF,TGTGCCAGCAGTTCAAACAGGGGCAATGAGCAGTTCTTC
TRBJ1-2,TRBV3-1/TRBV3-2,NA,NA,CASSQGGPWGGFGYTF,TGTGCCAGCAGCCAAGGCGGACCTTGGGGGGGTTTCGGCTACACCTTC
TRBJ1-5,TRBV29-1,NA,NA,CSVKADSNQPQHF,TGCAGCGTAAAAGCGGATAGCAATCAGCCCCAGCATTTT
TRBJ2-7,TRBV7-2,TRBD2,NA,CASSLWTGGTYEQYF,TGTGCCAGCAGCCTATGGACGGGAGGCACCTACGAGCAGTACTTC
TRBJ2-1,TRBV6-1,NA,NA,CASSEFGGTEQFF,TGTGCCAGCAGTGAATTTGGGGGCACTGAGCAGTTCTTC
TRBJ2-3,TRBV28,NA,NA,CASSPRALYRGDTQYF,TGTGCCAGCAGTCCCAGGGCGCTCTACCGTGGAGATACGCAGTATTTT
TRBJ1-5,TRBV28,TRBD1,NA,CASSTTGGKGQPQHF,TGTGCCAGCAGTACAACAGGGGGGAAGGGGCAGCCCCAGCATTTT
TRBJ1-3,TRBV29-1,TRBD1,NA,CSVEGGQAGNTIYF,TGCAGCGTTGAGGGGGGACAGGCTGGAAACACCATATATTTT
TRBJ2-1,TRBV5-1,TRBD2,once,CASSRSQRLAGAGEQFF,TGCGCCAGCAGCCGAAGCCAGAGACTAGCGGGAGCGGGGGAGCAGTTCTTC
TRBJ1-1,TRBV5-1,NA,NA,CASSLDVTANTEAFF,TGCGCCAGCAGCTTGGATGTGACAGCGAACACTGAAGCTTTCTTT
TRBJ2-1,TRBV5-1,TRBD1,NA,CASSLDRPPYNEQFF,TGCGCCAGCAGCCTGGACAGGCCGCCCTACAATGAGCAGTTCTTC
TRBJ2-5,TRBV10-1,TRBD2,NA,CASSEDQRASGEETQYF,TGCGCCAGCAGTGAGGATCAAAGGGCTAGCGGAGAAGAGACCCAGTACTTC
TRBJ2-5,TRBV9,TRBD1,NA,CASSLGQGRGETQYF,TGTGCCAGCAGCCTCGGACAGGGGCGAGGAGAGACCCAGTACTTC
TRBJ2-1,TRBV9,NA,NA,CASSVRASDSYNEQFF,TGTGCCAGCAGCGTCCGCGCTAGCGACTCCTACAATGAGCAGTTCTTC
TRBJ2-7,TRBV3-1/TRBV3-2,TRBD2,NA,CASSPLSGGTSSYEQYF,TGTGCCAGCAGCCCTCTCAGCGGGGGGACGAGCTCCTACGAGCAGTACTTC
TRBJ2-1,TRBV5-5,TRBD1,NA,CASSVTGALPSNEQFF,TGTGCCAGCAGCGTGACAGGGGCCCTACCCTCCAATGAGCAGTTCTTC
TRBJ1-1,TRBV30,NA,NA,CAWSRATEAFF,TGTGCCTGGAGTAGAGCCACTGAAGCTTTCTTT
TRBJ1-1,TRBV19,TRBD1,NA,CASSPRPGQSKTEAFF,TGTGCCAGTAGCCCTAGGCCGGGACAGAGTAAAACTGAAGCTTTCTTT
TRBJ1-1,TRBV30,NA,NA,CASSAGTGFAAFF,TGTGCCTCTTCGGCGGGGACCGGCTTTGCGGCTTTCTTT
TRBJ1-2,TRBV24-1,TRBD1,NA,CATSDTGTDYGYTF,TGTGCCACCAGTGATACCGGGACAGATTATGGCTACACCTTC
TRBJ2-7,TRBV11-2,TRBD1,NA,CASSTWTGTGGQYF,TGTGCCAGCAGCACATGGACAGGAACAGGTGGGCAGTACTTC
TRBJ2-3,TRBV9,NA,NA,CASSVVGAGTDTQYF,TGTGCCAGCAGCGTGGTTGGGGCTGGCACAGATACGCAGTATTTT
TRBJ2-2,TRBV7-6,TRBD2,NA,CASSLRTSGKANTGELFF,TGTGCCAGCAGCCTCAGGACTAGCGGGAAGGCGAACACCGGGGAGCTGTTTTTT
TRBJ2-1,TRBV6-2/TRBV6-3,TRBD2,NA,CASSYLGLAFLEQFF,TGTGCCAGCAGTTACCTAGGACTAGCATTTTTAGAGCAGTTCTTC
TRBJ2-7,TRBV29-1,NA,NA,CSVARPGSLYEQYF,TGCAGCGTTGCCCGCCCCGGGAGCCTCTACGAGCAGTACTTC
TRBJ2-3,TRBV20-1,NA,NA,CSARRGNTQYF,TGCAGTGCTAGACGGGGAAATACGCAGTATTTT
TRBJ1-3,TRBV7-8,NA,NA,CASTTSRFSGNTIYF,TGTGCCAGCACCACCAGTCGCTTCTCTGGAAACACCATATATTTT
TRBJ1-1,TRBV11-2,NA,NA,CASSLRRTDDHSEAFF,TGTGCCAGCAGTTTGCGGAGGACGGACGACCACAGTGAAGCTTTCTTT
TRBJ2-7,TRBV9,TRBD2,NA,CASSISSSGSTSYEQYF,TGTGCCAGCAGCATCAGTTCTAGCGGGTCTACCTCCTACGAGCAGTACTTC
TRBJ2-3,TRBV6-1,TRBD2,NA,CASSRGLAGDTQYF,TGTGCCAGCAGTCGGGGACTAGCGGGAGATACGCAGTATTTT
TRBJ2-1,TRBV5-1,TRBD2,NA,CASSLGLAGYNEQFF,TGCGCCAGCAGCTTGGGACTAGCGGGATACAATGAGCAGTTCTTC
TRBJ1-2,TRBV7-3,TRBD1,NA,CASSLIGDRDACGYTF,TGTGCCAGCAGCTTAATAGGGGACAGGGACGCGTGCGGCTACACCTTC
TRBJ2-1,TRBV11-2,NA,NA,CASSLQGEQFF,TGTGCCAGCAGCTTACAGGGTGAGCAGTTCTTC
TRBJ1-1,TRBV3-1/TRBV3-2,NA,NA,CASSQDLDMNTEAFF,TGTGCCAGCAGCCAAGATTTAGACATGAACACTGAAGCTTTCTTT
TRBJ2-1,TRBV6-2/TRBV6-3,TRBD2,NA,CASSYQSLAGTYNEQFF,TGTGCCAGCAGTTACCAATCCTTAGCGGGAACCTACAATGAGCAGTTCTTC
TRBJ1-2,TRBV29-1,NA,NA,CSVGPGVGYGYTF,TGCAGCGTTGGCCCCGGGGTGGGCTATGGCTACACCTTC
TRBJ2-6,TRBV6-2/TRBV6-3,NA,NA,CASSRDSSGANVLTF,TGTGCCAGCAGTCGCGACAGCTCTGGGGCCAACGTCCTGACTTTC
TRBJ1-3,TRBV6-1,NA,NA,CASSEGRYSGNTIYF,TGTGCCAGCAGTGAAGGCAGATACTCTGGAAACACCATATATTTT
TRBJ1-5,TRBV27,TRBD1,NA,CASSRGQGPPYQPQHF,TGTGCCAGCAGTCGAGGACAGGGCCCTCCATATCAGCCCCAGCATTTT
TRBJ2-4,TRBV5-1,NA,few,CASSLGVGNIQYF,TGCGCCAGCAGCTTGGGTGTCGGAAACATTCAGTACTTC
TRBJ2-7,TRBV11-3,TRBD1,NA,CASSPRTGGAYEQYF,TGTGCCAGCAGCCCCCGGACAGGGGGGGCCTACGAGCAGTACTTC
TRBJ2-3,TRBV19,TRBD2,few,CASSLTGRAQGTQYF,TGTGCCAGTAGTCTCACCGGGAGGGCCCAGGGCACGCAGTATTTT
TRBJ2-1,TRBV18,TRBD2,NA,CASSPTSGASYNEQFF,TGTGCCAGCTCCCCAACTAGCGGGGCCTCCTACAATGAGCAGTTCTTC
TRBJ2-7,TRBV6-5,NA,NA,CASSLGMSYEQYF,TGTGCCAGCAGCCTCGGGATGTCCTACGAGCAGTACTTC
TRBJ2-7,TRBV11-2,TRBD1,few,CASSRRPGQGLGEQYF,TGTGCCAGCAGCCGGCGACCGGGACAGGGGCTAGGGGAGCAGTACTTC
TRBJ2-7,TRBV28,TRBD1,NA,CASSSPGTGSIHEQYF,TGTGCCAGCAGTTCACCCGGGACAGGGTCGATCCACGAGCAGTACTTC
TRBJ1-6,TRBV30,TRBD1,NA,CACQTGVESPLHF,TGTGCCTGCCAGACAGGGGTCGAATCACCCCTCCACTTT
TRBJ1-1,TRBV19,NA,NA,CASSHGGVRSGTEAFF,TGTGCCAGTAGCCACGGGGGGGTACGATCGGGGACTGAAGCTTTCTTT
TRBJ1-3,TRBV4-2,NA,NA,CASSQDDRSYSGNTIYF,TGTGCCAGCAGCCAAGATGACAGGAGCTATTCTGGAAACACCATATATTTT
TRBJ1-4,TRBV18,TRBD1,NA,CASSRRTGTVQEKLFF,TGTGCCAGCTCACGCCGAACCGGGACAGTACAGGAAAAACTGTTTTTT
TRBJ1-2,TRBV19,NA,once,CASSPSRGYTF,TGTGCCAGTAGTCCCTCGCGTGGCTACACCTTC
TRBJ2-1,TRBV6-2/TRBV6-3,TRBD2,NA,CASSKVAGGSNEQFF,TGTGCCAGCAGTAAAGTAGCGGGAGGCAGCAATGAGCAGTTCTTC
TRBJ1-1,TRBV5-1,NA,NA,CASSLAKGVEAATEAFF,TGCGCCAGCAGCTTGGCCAAAGGGGTAGAGGCGGCCACTGAAGCTTTCTTT
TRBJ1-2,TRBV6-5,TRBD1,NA,CASSFTTGAHYGYTF,TGTGCCAGCAGTTTTACTACAGGGGCCCACTATGGCTACACCTTC
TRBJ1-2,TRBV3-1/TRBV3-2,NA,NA,CASSQGSRRGGYTF,TGTGCCAGCAGCCAAGGGTCGCGGAGGGGTGGCTACACCTTC
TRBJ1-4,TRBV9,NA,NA,CASSATGTTNEKLFF,TGTGCCAGCAGCGCTACAGGGACAACTAATGAAAAACTGTTTTTT
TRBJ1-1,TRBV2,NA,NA,CASSPQPNTEAFF,TGTGCCAGCAGCCCACAGCCTAACACTGAAGCTTTCTTT
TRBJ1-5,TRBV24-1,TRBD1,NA,CATSDPTGPGQPQHF,TGTGCCACCAGTGACCCGACAGGGCCTGGTCAGCCCCAGCATTTT
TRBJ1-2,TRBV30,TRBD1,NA,CAWGGQGHYGYTF,TGTGCCTGGGGTGGACAGGGACACTATGGCTACACCTTC
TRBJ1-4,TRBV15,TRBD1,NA,CATSRPLQGKGEKLFF,TGTGCCACCAGCCGCCCACTACAGGGGAAGGGCGAAAAACTGTTTTTT